This record concerns one TCR beta chain sequence. The data stem from a study of blood T cell repertoires in COVID-19. As for the study in general: Collection of acute and convalescent COVID-19 samples took place in the United States, Italy and Spain. Sources were T cells, B-cell-depleted T cells, or PBMCs; the material itself was cDNA or gDNA.

The CDR3 is 14 residues long. V shed 4 bases and J shed 10 bases, with 20 bases lying between them. Germline CDR1 reads SGHRS; CDR2 reads YFSETQ. Methods used by the authors: Estimation of nucleated cell counts relied on the amplification of reference gene primers. The data were produced by immunoSEQ multiplex PCR, yet TCRdb's version contains in-frame clones alone and is incomplete. For V, J and clone size, that table is used; D and trimming come from the DNA. The table includes 150,000 to 200,000 clones, around 77% detected once. What was sequenced was peripheral blood. The source of this sequence is a man between 70 and 80 years old with active or convalescent COVID-19. The V and J genes are TRBV5-1 and TRBJ1-1; possibly TRBD1 for D (6 bases). CDR3 sequence: CASSMDEGVVGAFF. The CDR3 nucleotides read TGCGCCAGCAGCATGGATGAGGGGGTCGTGGGAGCTTTCTTT.